The TCR beta chain under discussion was sequenced for a study of OX40 agonist ivuxolimab in advanced cancers. Study background: Patients took ivuxolimab, an agonistic anti-OX40 (CD134) antibody.

CDR3 length equals 15 residues. Trimming took off 2 bases at V and 7 bases at J, with 18 bases between the two ends. Germline V gives CDR1 MNHEY, CDR2 SVGAGI. The repertoire was sequenced with immunoSEQ multiplex PCR; TCRdb's copy has only in-frame clones and lacks some. Among 41,000 or so clones listed, approximately 86% were seen once. About this clone itself: Its antigen is currently unknown.

Study observations and caveats: Undetermined was the antigen specificity of the expanded peripheral T cells. Some of the lowest clonal expansion was seen in partial responders at 0.1-3.0 mg/kg.

The source was CD4+ or CD8+ T cells sorted from blood, collected in a trial of the OX40 agonist ivuxolimab. The rearrangement joins TRBV6-5 to TRBJ2-7, with D perhaps matching TRBD2 (6 bases). The receptor was isolated from an adult with an advanced solid tumor such as melanoma, head and neck, liver or kidney cancer. The CDR3 DNA reads TGTGCCAGCAGTTACGGGGGTGGCGGGAAACGGGAGCAGTACTTC. It translates to CASSYGGGGKREQYF.